The T cell receptor beta chain under discussion was sequenced for a study of cytomegalovirus exposure and HLA in healthy donors. Study-level findings and limits: In vitro, three CMV-associated chains proved specific for CMV antigens. Most TCR sequences showed up rarely, but some public TCRs showed up in many donors. Reportedly, cytomegalovirus status was diagnosed with high sensitivity and specificity.

TCRdb keeps only in-frame clones here, not all; method: immunoSEQ multiplex PCR. The table has 170,000 or so clones, 85% seen once. A word on this clone: The antigen is undetermined.

J was trimmed by 1 base and V by 3 bases; bases with no gene match: 0. The CDR3 is made up of 14 amino acids. Germline values: CDR1 MNHEY, CDR2 SMNVEV (reference sequence). The rearrangement uses TRBV27 and TRBJ2-1, with 7 positions matching TRBD2. The sequence derives from a man aged 18 to 35 in good health and CMV-seropositive. The sequenced sample consisted of PBMCs. CDR3 coding DNA: TGTGCCAGCAGTTTGGGGGGGTCCTACAATGAGCAGTTCTTC. It yields the protein CASSLGGSYNEQFF.